One T cell receptor (beta chain) is described in this entry. This sample was included in a study of blood T cell repertoires in COVID-19. About the study: PBMCs, B-cell-depleted T cells, or T cells provided the cDNA or gDNA that made up the material.

Original data processing: Estimated nucleated cell counts came from reference gene primer amplification. Measured with immunoSEQ multiplex PCR; TCRdb has only the in-frame clones, and not every one. Clone size and the V and J calls come from that table; the DNA yielded D and trimming. The sample records a few hundred thousand clones, roughly 84% being singletons. Sequencing used peripheral blood. This sequence was found in a woman in her thirties or forties who had recovered from COVID-19.

The DNA for the CDR3 is TGTGCCAGCAGCTTAGTGCGGGACGTATTAGCCAAAAACATTCAGTACTTC. Translation gives CASSLVRDVLAKNIQYF. The chain recombines TRBV7-9 with TRBJ2-4, with a possible D match to TRBD2 (6 bases). V lost 1 base and J lost 0, with 13 bases in between. The CDR3 is 17 amino acids. The germline V gene encodes CDR1 SEHNR and CDR2 FQNEAQ (reference sequence).